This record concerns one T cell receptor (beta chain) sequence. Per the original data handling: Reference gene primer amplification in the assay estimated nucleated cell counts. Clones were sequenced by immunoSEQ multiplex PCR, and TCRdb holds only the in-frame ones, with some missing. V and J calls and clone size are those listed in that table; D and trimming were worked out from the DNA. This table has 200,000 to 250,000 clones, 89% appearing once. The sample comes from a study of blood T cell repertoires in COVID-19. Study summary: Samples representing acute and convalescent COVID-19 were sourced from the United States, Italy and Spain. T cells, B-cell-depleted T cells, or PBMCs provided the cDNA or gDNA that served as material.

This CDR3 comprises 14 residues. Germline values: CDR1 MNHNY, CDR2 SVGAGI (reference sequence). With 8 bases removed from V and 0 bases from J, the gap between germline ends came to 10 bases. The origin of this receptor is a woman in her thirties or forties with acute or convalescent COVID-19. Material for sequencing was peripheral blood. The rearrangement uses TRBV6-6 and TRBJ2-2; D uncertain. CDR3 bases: TGTGCCAGCCGTTCTGACACGAACACCGGGGAGCTGTTTTTT. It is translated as CASRSDTNTGELFF.